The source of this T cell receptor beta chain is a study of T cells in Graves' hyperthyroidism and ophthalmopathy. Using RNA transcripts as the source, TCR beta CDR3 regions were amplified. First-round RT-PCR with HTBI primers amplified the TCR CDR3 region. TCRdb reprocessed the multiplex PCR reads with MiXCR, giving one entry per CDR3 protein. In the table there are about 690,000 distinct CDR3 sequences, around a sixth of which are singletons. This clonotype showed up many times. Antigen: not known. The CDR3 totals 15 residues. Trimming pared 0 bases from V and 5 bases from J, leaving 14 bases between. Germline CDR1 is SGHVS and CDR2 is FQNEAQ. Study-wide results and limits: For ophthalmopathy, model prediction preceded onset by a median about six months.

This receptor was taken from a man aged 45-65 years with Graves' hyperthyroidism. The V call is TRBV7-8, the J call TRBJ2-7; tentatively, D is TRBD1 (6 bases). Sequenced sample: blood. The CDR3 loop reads CASSLALRGLDEQYF. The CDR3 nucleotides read TGTGCCAGCAGCTTAGCCCTCAGGGGATTGGACGAGCAGTACTTC. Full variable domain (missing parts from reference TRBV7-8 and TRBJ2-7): GAGVSQSPRYKVAKRGQDVALRCDPISGHVSLFWYQQALGQGPEFLTYFQNEAQLDKSGLPSDRFFAERPEGSVSTLKIQRTQQEDSAVYLCASSLALRGLDEQYFGPGTRLTVT.